The present TCR beta chain was sequenced within a study of Graves' ophthalmopathy and Graves' hyperthyroidism listed by TCRdb under 2018. As for the study more broadly: Peripheral blood samples were taken at the time of initial diagnosis, before any treatment was given. The study used signatures of the TCR beta repertoire to tell Graves' ophthalmopathy apart from Graves' hyperthyroidism and to predict which patients would progress to ophthalmopathy. In total, approximately 130 blood samples were TCR-sequenced: 43 ophthalmopathy, about 75 hyperthyroidism and about 17 hyperthyroidism-to-ophthalmopathy patients. To explore V-J signatures that separate ophthalmopathy from hyperthyroidism, a discovery set of fewer than 110 patients was enrolled, consisting of 40 to 45 with ophthalmopathy and 55 to 65 with stable hyperthyroidism. An independent validation cohort was composed of approximately 19 hyperthyroidism patients and 17 patients who later progressed from hyperthyroidism to ophthalmopathy. In roughly 6 hyperthyroidism patients, the T-cell repertoire of thyroid tissue was compared with the T-cell repertoire of blood. Following sampling, methimazole starting at 30 mg daily was administered to hyperthyroidism patients, and high-dose intravenous methylprednisolone was administered to ophthalmopathy patients.

Study-wide conclusions, independent of this receptor: Sample size was not predetermined statistically, and investigators were not blinded to group allocation. In validation, the model predicted ophthalmopathy progression with nearly 71% sensitivity and 72% to 80% specificity; 12 predicted patients were CT-confirmed with GO in a median of around 6 months. In cross-validation, the 13-signature model distinguished ophthalmopathy from stable hyperthyroidism with roughly 90% sensitivity and roughly 81% specificity, and in the test set the corresponding values were roughly 80% and 76%. Most expanded thyroid clonotypes with a frequency above 0.001 also appeared in blood, which suggests that blood repertoires may reflect the immune response in the thyroid.

Ophthalmopathy patients had moderately to severely active disease, Clinical Activity Score of at least 3, NOSPECS grade of at least 4, and disease duration under 3 months. Anyone with other autoimmune diseases, uncontrolled infections, pregnancy or lactation was excluded from the study. Diagnosis relied on clinical symptoms, serum thyroxine, TRAb, thyroid ultrasound and orbital computed tomography. Using Ficoll-Paque density gradient centrifugation, PBMCs were isolated from roughly 9.2 ml of fresh peripheral blood. Total RNA was extracted using Trizol reagent, and RNA quality was checked on an Agilent 2100 Bioanalyzer. For repertoire sequencing, TCR beta CDR3 regions were amplified from RNA transcripts. HTBI primers and the Qiagen OneStep RT-PCR kit were used in a first-round RT-PCR, which was followed by a second-round multiplex PCR, size selection and purification. Libraries were sequenced on an Illumina HiSeq2000 using paired-end 100 bp reads. Under the source paper's analysis protocol: SOAPnuke was used to process the reads, removing any read that contained adapters or uncalled bases, had a mean Phred below 15, or lacked an exact match to the constant primer or identifier. COPE v1.2.5 was used to merge high-quality paired reads. Each unique nucleotide sequence was defined as a clonotype, and clonotypes were aligned to IMGT TRB V, D and J references with MiTCR v1.1. Analysis was restricted to V-J combinations with a frequency above 0.0001, which covered 99.2% of repertoires. A TCR clonal expansion and chaos score per V-J combination was defined as the ratio of F50 clonal expansion to chaos observed in the TCRdist matrix. Welch's t-statistics and random forest were used to narrow the features down to around twelve V-J combinations, which were then fed into a naive Bayes classifier. Thyroid-blood repertoire similarity was quantified with the Morisita-Horn index. TCRdb passed the public sequencing reads through fastp at Q25 and MiXCR, retaining productive beta sequences. Rows with a matching CDR3 protein are joined into one entry that keeps the most common DNA and genes. In this record, the V and J calls reflect TCRdb's handling and not the investigators' own analysis. This sample has about 740,000 distinct CDR3 sequences in its table, and around 40% of those were observed once. The ten largest clonotypes hold 35% to 55% of the sample.

A remark on this clonotype: Its antigen specificity is not known. Base qualities were left out, and no much larger clone turns up one base away.

From the cysteine through the phenylalanine, the CDR3 covers 13 amino acids. The read is trimmed to its CDR3 DNA, 39 bases read in frame from base 1. V is reduced by 7 bases and J by 1 base, leaving a spacing of 10 bases between them. Source material: peripheral blood. The TCR originated in an adult man with Graves' ophthalmopathy. The V and J segments used are TRBV12-3 or TRBV12-4 and TRBJ2-5; possibly the D gene is TRBD1, per 6 matching bases. CDR3 loop: CASKDRTQETQYF. The DNA sequence is given as TGTGCCAGCAAAGACAGGACCCAAGAGACCCAGTACTTC.